The source of this T cell receptor (beta chain) is a study of blood T cell repertoires in COVID-19. Overall study context: From the United States, Italy and Spain came samples of acute and convalescent COVID-19. Sample material is recorded as cDNA or gDNA derived from T cells, B-cell-depleted T cells, or PBMCs.

Per the original methods: Scientists estimated how many nucleated cells there were by amplifying reference gene primers. Here immunoSEQ multiplex PCR was the method, and the copy in TCRdb shows in-frame clones only, minus some. The V and J calls and clone size were taken over from that table, and D and trimming were inferred from the DNA. The sample contains 150,000 to 200,000 clones, 85% of which appear only once. CDR1 and CDR2 (germline): SGHNT, YENEEA. The CDR3 is 15 residues long. V lost 5 bases to trimming and J lost 1 base, with 11 bases between them. This chain links TRBV11-3 with TRBJ1-4; weak D call: TRBD1 (6 bases). The sequencing sample was made of peripheral blood. The sequence came from a human donor with acute or convalescent COVID-19. The donor label of this sample is uncertain. The CDR3 region is CASSPATGTNEKLFF. The DNA for the CDR3 is TGTGCCAGCAGCCCGGCGACAGGAACTAATGAAAAACTGTTTTTT.